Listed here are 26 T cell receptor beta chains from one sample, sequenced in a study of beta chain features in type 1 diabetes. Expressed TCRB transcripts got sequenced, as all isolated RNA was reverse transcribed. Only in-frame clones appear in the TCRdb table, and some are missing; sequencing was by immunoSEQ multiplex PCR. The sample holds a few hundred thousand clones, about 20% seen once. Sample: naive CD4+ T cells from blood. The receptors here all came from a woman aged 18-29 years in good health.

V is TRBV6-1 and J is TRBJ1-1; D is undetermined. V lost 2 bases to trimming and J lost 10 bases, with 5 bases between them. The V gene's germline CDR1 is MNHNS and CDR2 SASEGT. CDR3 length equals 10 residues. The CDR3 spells CASSERRAFF. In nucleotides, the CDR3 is TGTGCCAGCAGTGAAAGGAGAGCTTTCTTT.

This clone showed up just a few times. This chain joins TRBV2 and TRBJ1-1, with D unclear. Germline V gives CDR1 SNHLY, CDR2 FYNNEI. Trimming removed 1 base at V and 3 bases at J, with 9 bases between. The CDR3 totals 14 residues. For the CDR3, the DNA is TGTGCCAGCAGTGAAGGGGCGGGTTACACTGAAGCTTTCTTT. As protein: CASSEGAGYTEAFF.

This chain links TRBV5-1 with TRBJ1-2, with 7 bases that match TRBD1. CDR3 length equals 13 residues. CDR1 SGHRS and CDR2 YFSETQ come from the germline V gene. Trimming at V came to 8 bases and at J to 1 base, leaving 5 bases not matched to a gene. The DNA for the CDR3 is TGCGCCAGTGGACAGGCGAATAACTATGGCTACACCTTC. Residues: CASGQANNYGYTF. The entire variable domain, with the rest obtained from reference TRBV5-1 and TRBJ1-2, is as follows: KAGVTQTPRYLIKTRGQQVTLSCSPISGHRSVSWYQQTPGQGLQFLFEYFSETQRNKGNFPGRFSGRQFSNSRSEMNVSTLELGDSALYLCASGQANNYGYTFGSGTRLTVV.

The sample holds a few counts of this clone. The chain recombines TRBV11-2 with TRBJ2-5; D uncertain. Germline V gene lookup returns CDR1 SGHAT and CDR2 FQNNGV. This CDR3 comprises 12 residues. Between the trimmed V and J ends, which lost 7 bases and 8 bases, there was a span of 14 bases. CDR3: CASTPNLATQYF. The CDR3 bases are TGTGCCAGCACCCCCAATCTGGCTACCCAGTACTTC.

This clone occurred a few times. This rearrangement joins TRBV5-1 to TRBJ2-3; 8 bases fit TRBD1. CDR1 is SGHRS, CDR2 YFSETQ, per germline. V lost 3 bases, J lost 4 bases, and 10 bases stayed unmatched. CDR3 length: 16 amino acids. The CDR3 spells CASSYDQGAYADTQYF. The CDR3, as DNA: TGCGCCAGCAGCTATGACCAGGGGGCGTATGCAGATACGCAGTATTTT.

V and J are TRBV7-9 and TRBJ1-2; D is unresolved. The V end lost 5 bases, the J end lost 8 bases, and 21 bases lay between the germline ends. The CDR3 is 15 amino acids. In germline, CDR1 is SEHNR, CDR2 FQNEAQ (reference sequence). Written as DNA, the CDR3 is TGTGCCAGCAGCAGCGCCCCGGGAAGTCCGGGGGGCTACACCTTC. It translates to CASSSAPGSPGGYTF.

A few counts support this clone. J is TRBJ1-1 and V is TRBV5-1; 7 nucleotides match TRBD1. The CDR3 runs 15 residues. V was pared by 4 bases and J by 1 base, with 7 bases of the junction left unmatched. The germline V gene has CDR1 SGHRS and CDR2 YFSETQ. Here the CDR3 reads CASSQTQGPNTEAFF. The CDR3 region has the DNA TGCGCCAGCAGCCAAACACAGGGGCCGAACACTGAAGCTTTCTTT.

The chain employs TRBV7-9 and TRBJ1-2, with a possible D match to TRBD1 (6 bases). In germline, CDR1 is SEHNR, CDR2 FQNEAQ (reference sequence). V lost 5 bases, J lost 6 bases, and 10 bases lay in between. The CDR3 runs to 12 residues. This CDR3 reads CASSIQGHGYTF. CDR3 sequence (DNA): TGTGCCAGCAGCATACAGGGACATGGCTACACCTTC.

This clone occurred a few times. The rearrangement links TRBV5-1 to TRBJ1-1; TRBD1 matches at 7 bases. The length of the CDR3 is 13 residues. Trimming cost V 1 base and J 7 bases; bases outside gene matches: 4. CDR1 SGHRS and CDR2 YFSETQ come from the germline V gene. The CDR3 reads CASSLPRDSEAFF. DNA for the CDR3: TGCGCCAGCAGCTTGCCACGGGACAGTGAAGCTTTCTTT.

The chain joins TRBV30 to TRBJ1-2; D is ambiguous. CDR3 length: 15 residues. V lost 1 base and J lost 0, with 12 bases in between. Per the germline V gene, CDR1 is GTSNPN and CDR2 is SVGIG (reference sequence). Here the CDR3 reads CAWSDYGGPNYGYTF. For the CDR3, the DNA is TGTGCCTGGAGTGATTACGGCGGCCCTAACTATGGCTACACCTTC.

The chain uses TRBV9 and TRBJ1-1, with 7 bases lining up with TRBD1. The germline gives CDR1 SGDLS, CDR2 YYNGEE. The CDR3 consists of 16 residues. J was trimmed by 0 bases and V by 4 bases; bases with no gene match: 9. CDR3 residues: CASSPRTGRMNTEAFF. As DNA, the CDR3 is TGTGCCAGCAGCCCCCGGACAGGCCGCATGAACACTGAAGCTTTCTTT.

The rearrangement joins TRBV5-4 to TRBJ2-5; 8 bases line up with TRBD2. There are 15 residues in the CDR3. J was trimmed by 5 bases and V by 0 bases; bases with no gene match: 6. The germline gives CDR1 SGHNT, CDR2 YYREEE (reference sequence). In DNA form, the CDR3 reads TGTGCCAGCAGCTTGGCCGGCGGGGGGTGGGAGACCCAGTACTTC. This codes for CASSLAGGGWETQYF.

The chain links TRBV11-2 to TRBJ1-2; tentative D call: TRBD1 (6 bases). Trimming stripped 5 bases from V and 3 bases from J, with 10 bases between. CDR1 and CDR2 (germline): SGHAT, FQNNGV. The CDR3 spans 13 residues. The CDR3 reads CASSHRDDYGYTF. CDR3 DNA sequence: TGTGCCAGCAGCCACAGGGACGACTATGGCTACACCTTC.

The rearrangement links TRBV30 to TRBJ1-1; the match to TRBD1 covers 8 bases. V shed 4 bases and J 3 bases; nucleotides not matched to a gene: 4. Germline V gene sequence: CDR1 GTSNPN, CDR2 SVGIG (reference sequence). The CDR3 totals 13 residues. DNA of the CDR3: TGTGCCTGGAACACACAGGGGGACACTGAAGCTTTCTTT. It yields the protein CAWNTQGDTEAFF.

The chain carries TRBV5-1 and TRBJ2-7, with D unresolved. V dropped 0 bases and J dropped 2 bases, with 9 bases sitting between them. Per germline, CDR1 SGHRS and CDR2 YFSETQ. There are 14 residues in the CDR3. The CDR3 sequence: CASSLVPDAYEQYF. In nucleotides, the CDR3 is TGCGCCAGCAGCTTGGTTCCAGATGCCTACGAGCAGTACTTC.

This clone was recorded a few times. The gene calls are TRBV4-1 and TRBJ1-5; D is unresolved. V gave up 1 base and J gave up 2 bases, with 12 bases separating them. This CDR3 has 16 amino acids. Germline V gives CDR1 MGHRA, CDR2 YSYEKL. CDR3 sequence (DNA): TGCGCCAGCAGCCAAGGGCGGGCTTTCGGCAATCAGCCCCAGCATTTT. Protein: CASSQGRAFGNQPQHF.

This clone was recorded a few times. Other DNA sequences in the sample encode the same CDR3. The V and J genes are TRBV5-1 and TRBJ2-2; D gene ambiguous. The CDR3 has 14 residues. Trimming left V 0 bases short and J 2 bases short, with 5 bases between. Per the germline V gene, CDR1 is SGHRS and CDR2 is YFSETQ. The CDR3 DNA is TGCGCCAGCAGCTTGGGCGGAAACACCGGGGAGCTGTTTTTT. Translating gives CASSLGGNTGELFF.

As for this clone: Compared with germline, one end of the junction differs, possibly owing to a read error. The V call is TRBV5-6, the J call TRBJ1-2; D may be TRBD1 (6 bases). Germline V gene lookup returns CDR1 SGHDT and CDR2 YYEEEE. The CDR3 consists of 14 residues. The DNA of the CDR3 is TGTGCCAGCAGCTTGGATTCAGGGGACTACGGCTACACCTTC. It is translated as CASSLDSGDYGYTF.

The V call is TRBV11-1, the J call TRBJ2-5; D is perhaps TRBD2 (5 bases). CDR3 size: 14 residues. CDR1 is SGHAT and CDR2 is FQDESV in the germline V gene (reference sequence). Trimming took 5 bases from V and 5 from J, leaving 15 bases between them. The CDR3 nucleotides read TGTGCCAGCAGCCCCACCGGAGGCGGCGAGACCCAGTACTTC. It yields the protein CASSPTGGGETQYF.

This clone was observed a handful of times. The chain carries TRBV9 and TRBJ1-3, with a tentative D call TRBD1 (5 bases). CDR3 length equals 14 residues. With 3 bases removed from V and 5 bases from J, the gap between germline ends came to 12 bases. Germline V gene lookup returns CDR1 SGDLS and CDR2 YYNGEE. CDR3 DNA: TGTGCCAGCAGCGGGGGACTGGGGAGAAACACCATATATTTT. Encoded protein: CASSGGLGRNTIYF.

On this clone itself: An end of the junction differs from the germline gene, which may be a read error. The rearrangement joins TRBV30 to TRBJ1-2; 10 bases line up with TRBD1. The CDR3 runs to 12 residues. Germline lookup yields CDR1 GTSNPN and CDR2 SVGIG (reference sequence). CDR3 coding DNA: TGTGCCTGGAGTGGGACAGGGGGTGGGGGGGCCTTC. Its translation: CAWSGTGGGGAF.

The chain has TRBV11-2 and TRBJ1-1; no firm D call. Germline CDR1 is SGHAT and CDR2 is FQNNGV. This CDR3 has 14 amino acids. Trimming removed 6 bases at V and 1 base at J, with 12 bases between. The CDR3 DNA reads TGTGCCAGCAGTCCTTTTATCGGGAACACTGAAGCTTTCTTT. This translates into CASSPFIGNTEAFF.

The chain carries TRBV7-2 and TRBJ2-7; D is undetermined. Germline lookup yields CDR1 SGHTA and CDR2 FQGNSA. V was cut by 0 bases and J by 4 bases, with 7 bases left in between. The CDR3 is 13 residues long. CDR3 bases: TGTGCCAGCAGCTTAGCCCAGAATTACGAGCAGTACTTC. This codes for CASSLAQNYEQYF.

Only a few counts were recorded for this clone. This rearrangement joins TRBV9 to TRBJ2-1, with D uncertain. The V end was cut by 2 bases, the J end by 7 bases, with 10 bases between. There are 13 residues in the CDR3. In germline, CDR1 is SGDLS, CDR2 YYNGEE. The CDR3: CASSVQTGNEQFF. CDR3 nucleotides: TGTGCCAGCAGCGTCCAAACCGGGAATGAGCAGTTCTTC.

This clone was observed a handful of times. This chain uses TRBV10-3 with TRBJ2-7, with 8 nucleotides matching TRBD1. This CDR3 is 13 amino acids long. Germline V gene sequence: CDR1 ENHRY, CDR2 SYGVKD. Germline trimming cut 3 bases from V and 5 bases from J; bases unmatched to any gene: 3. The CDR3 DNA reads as TGTGCCATCAGTGACAGGGGGCGTAACGAGCAGTACTTC. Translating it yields CAISDRGRNEQYF.

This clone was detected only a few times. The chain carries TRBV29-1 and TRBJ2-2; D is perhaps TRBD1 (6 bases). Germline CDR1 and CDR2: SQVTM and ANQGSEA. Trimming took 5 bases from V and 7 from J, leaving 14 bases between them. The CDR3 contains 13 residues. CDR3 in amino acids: CSVQVQGDGELFF. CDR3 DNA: TGCAGCGTTCAAGTACAGGGCGACGGGGAGCTGTTTTTT.